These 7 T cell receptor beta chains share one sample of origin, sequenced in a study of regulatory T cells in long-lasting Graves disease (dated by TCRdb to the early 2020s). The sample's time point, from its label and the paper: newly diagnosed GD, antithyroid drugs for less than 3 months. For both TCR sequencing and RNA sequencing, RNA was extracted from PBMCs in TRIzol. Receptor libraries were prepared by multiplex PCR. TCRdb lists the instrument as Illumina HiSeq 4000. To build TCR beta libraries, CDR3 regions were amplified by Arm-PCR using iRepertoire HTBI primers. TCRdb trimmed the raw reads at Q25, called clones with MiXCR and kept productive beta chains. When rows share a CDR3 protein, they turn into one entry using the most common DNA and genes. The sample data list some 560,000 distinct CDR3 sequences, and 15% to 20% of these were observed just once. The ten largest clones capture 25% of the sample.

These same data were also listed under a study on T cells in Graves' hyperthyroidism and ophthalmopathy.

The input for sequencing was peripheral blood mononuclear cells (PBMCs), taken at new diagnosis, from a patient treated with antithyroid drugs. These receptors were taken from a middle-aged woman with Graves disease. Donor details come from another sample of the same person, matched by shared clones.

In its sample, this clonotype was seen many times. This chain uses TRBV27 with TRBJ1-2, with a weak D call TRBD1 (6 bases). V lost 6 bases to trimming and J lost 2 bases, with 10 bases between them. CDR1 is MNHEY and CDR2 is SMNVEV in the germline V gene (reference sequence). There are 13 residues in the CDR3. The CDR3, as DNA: TGTGCCAGCAGCCGGGACAAGAACTATGGCTACACCTTC. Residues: CASSRDKNYGYTF.

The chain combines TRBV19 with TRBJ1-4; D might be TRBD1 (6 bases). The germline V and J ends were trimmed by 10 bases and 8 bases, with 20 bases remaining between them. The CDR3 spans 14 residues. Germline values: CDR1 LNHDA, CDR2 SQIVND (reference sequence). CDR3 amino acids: CATTPQGSDEKLFF. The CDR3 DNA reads TGTGCCACTACTCCCCAGGGGAGCGACGAAAAACTGTTTTTT.

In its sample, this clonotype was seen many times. For the CDR3, the DNA is TGTGCCAGCAGCTTAGTGGAGGGCCCGAACACTGAAGCTTTCTTT. Amino acid sequence: CASSLVEGPNTEAFF. J is TRBJ1-1 and V is TRBV7-9; D not certain. The V end was cut by 1 base, the J end by 1 base, with 10 bases between. The CDR3 sequence is 15 residues long. Germline V gives CDR1 SEHNR, CDR2 FQNEAQ (reference sequence).

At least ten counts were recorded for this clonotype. In DNA, the CDR3 is TGTGCCAGCACCCTTCGCGAGGGGGGCAGCACAGATACGCAGTATTTT. It is translated as CASTLREGGSTDTQYF. The chain is built from TRBV12-3 or TRBV12-4 and TRBJ2-3; D possibly uses TRBD1 or TRBD2 (6 bases each). Between the trimmed V and J ends, which lost 7 bases and 0 bases, there was a span of 17 bases. CDR3 size: 16 residues.

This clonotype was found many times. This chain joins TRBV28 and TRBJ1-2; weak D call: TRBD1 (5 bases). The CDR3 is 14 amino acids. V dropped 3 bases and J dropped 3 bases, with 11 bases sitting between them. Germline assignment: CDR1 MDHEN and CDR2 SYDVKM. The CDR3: CASSFLAGYYGYTF. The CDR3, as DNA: TGTGCCAGCAGTTTCCTGGCAGGGTACTATGGCTACACCTTC.

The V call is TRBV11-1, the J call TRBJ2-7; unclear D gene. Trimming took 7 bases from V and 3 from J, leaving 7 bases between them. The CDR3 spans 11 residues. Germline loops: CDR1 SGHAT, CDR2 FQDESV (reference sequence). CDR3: CASMAGYEQYF. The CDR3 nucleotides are TGTGCCAGCATGGCCGGCTACGAGCAGTACTTC.

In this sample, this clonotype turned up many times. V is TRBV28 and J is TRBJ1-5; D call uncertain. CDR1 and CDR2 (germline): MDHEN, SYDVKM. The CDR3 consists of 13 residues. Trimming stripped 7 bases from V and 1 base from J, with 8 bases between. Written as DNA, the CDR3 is TGTGCCAGCAATTCGGGGAGCAATCAGCCCCAGCATTTT. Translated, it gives CASNSGSNQPQHF.